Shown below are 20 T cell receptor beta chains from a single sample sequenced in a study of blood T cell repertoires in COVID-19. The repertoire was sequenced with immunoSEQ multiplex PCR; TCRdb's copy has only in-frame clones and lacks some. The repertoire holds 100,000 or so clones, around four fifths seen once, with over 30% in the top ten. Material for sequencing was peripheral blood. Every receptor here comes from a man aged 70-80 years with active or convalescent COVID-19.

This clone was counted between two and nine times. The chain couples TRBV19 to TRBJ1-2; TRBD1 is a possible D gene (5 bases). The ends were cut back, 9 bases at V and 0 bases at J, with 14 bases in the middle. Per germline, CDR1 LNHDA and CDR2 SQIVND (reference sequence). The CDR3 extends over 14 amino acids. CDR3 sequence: CASRLEQANYGYTF. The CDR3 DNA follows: TGTGCCAGCCGGTTGGAACAGGCTAACTATGGCTACACCTTC.

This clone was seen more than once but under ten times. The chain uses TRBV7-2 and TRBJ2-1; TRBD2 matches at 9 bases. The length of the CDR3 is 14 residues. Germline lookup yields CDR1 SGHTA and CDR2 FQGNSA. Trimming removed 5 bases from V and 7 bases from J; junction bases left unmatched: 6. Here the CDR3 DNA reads TGTGCCAGCAGCATGCGGGAGGGCGAAAATGAGCAGTTCTTC. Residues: CASSMREGENEQFF.

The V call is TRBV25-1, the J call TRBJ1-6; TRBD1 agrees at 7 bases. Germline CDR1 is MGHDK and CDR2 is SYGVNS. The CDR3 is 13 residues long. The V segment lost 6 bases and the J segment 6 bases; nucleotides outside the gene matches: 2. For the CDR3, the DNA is TGTGCCAGCAGCGACAGGGTTAATTCACCCCTCCACTTT. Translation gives CASSDRVNSPLHF.

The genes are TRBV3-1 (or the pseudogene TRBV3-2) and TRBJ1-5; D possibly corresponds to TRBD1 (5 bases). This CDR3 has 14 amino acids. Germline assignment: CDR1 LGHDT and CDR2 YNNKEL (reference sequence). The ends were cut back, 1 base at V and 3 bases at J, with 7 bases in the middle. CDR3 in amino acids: CASSQAGHNQPQHF. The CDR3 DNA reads TGTGCCAGCAGCCAAGCAGGACACAATCAGCCCCAGCATTTT.

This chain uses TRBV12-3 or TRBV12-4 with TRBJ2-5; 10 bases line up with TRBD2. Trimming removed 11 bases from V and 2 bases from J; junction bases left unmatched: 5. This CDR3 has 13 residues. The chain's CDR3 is CASGLAEQETQYF. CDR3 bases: TGTGCCTCCGGACTAGCGGAGCAAGAGACCCAGTACTTC.

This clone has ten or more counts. This chain's CDR3 is CASSDTGTGSNEQFF. CDR3 coding DNA: TGTGCCAGCAGCGACACCGGGACAGGGTCCAATGAGCAGTTCTTC. The rearrangement uses TRBV14 and TRBJ2-1, with 9 bases fitting TRBD1. In germline, CDR1 is SGHDN, CDR2 FVKESK. This CDR3 comprises 15 residues. J lost 6 bases, V lost 5 bases, and 8 bases had no gene match.

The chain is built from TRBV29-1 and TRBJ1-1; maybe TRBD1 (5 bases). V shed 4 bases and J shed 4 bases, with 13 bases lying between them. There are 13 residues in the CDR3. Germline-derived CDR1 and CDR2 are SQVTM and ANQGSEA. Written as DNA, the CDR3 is TGCAGCGTTGGAGGCAGGGTGAGCACTGAAGCTTTCTTT. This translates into CSVGGRVSTEAFF.

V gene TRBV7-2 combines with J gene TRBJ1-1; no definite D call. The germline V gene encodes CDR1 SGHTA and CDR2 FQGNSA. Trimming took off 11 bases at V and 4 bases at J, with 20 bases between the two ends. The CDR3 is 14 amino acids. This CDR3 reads CAGRFIGFSTEAFF. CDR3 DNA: TGTGCCGGGAGGTTTATTGGGTTTTCCACTGAAGCTTTCTTT.

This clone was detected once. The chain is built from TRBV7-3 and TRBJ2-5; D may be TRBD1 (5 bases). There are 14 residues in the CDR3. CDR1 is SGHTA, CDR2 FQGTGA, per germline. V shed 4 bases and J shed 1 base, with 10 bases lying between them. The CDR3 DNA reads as TGTGCCAGCAGCTCCCAGGGCTTCCAAGAGACCCAGTACTTC. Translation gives CASSSQGFQETQYF.

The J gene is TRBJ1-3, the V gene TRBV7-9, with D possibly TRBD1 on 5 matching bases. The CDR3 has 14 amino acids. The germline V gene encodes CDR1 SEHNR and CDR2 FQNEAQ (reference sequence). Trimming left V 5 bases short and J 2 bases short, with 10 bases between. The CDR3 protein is CASSRGGAGNTIYF. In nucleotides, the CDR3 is TGTGCCAGCAGCCGCGGGGGAGCTGGAAACACCATATATTTT.

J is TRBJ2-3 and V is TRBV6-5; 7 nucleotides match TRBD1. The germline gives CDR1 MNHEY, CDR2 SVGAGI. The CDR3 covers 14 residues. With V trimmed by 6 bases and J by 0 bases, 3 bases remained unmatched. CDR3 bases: TGTGCCAGCAGGACAGGGTGGAGCACAGATACGCAGTATTTT. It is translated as CASRTGWSTDTQYF.

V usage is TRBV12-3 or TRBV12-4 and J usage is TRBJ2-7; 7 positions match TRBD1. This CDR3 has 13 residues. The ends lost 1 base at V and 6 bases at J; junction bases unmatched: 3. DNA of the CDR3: TGTGCCAGCAGTTTAGGGGCAGGGGGCGAGCAGTACTTC. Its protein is CASSLGAGGEQYF.

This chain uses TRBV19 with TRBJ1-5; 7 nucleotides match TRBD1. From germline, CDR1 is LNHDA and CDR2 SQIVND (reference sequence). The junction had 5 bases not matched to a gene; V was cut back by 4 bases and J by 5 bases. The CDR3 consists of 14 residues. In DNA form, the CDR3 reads TGTGCCAGTAGTACCGACAGGGAATATCAGCCCCAGCATTTT. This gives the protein CASSTDREYQPQHF.

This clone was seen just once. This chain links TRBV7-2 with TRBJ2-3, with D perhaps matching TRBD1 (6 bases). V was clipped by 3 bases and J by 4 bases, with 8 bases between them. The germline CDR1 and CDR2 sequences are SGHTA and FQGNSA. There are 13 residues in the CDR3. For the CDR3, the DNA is TGTGCCAGCAGCTTGGACAGTCCAGATACGCAGTATTTT. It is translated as CASSLDSPDTQYF.

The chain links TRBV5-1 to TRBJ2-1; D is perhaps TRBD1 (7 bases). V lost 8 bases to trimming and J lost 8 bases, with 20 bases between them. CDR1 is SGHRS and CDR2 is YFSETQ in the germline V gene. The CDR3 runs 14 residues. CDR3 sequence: CASAAGGQFDEQFF. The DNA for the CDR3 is TGCGCCAGTGCGGCAGGGGGGCAATTCGATGAGCAGTTCTTC.

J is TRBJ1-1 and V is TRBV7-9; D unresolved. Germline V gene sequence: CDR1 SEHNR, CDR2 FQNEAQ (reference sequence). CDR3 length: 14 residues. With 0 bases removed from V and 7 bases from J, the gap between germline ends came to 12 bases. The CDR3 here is CASSLAAGEGEAFF. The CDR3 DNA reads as TGTGCCAGCAGCTTAGCGGCCGGGGAGGGTGAAGCTTTCTTT.

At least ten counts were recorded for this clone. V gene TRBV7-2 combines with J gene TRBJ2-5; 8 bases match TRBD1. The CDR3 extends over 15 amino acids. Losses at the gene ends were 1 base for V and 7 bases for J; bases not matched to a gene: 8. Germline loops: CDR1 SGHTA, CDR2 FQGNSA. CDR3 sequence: CASSLVTGGIGTQYF. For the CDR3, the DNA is TGTGCCAGCAGCTTAGTTACAGGGGGAATAGGGACCCAGTACTTC.

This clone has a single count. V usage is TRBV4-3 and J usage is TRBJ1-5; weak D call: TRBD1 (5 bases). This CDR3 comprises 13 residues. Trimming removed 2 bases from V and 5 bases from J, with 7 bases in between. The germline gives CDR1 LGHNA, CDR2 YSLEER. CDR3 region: CASSQSRDQPQHF. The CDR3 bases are TGCGCCAGCAGCCAAAGCAGGGATCAGCCCCAGCATTTT.

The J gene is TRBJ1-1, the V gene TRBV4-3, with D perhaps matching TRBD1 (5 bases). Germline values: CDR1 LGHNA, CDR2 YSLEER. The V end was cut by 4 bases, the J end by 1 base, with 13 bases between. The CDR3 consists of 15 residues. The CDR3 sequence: CASSLNLDRNTEAFF. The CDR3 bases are TGCGCCAGCAGCCTCAACCTCGACAGGAACACTGAAGCTTTCTTT.

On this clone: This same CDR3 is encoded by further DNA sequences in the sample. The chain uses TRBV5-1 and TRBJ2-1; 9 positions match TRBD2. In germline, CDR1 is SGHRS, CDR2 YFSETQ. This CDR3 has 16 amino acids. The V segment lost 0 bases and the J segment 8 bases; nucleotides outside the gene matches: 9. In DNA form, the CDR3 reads TGCGCCAGCAGCTTGGTTACGGGGCGGGGGGGCGATGAGCAGTTCTTC. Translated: CASSLVTGRGGDEQFF.